Each of the 18 T cell receptor beta chains below was sequenced from the same sample in a study of identical twins. A single record per CDR3 protein comes from TCRdb applying MiXCR to the 5' RACE reads. The table has 640,000 or so distinct CDR3 sequences, around 6% seen once. The sequenced material came from naive T cells sorted from blood. The receptors originated from a man aged 18 to 30 in good health.

This clonotype turned up a few times. V is TRBV2 and J is TRBJ2-1, with TRBD2 matching 7 bases. V shed 8 bases and J 1 base; nucleotides not matched to a gene: 8. The CDR3 totals 15 residues. Germline V gene sequence: CDR1 SNHLY, CDR2 FYNNEI. The CDR3 protein is CASARSGGSYNEQFF. CDR3 nucleotide sequence: TGTGCCAGCGCCCGGTCGGGAGGATCCTACAATGAGCAGTTCTTC.

In this sample, this clonotype turned up many times. The CDR3 region is CRPSGGSTEAFF. CDR3 DNA: TGCAGGCCTAGTGGGGGGAGCACTGAAGCTTTCTTT. The V gene is TRBV20-1, the J gene TRBJ1-1; D perhaps matches TRBD1 (5 bases). There are 12 residues in the CDR3. Germline loops: CDR1 DFQATT, CDR2 SNEGSKA (reference sequence).

This clonotype has ten or more counts. The J gene is TRBJ2-2, the V gene TRBV12-3 or TRBV12-4, with TRBD2 matching over 7 bases. CDR3 length: 14 residues. Unmatched junction bases numbered 2, after V lost 3 bases and J lost 4 bases. The CDR3 sequence: CASSLGGITGELFF. Written as DNA, the CDR3 is TGTGCCAGCAGTTTGGGGGGGATCACCGGGGAGCTGTTTTTT.

This clonotype was detected ten times or more. The rearrangement links TRBV27 to TRBJ1-1; D is possibly TRBD1 (5 bases). The V end lost 1 base, the J end lost 4 bases, and 7 bases lay between the germline ends. CDR3 size: 13 residues. Germline V CDR1 and CDR2: MNHEY, SMNVEV (reference sequence). CDR3: CASSLYGATEAFF. In DNA form, the CDR3 reads TGTGCCAGCAGTTTATACGGGGCCACTGAAGCTTTCTTT.

This clonotype appeared once. A read error may be the cause here, since a much bigger clone is one base away. The chain uses TRBV9 and TRBJ2-7; 7 positions match TRBD2. The CDR3 length is 14 residues. The V gene's germline CDR1 is SGDLS and CDR2 YYNGEE. CDR3 amino acids: CASSASGMSYELYF. DNA for the CDR3: TGTGCCAGCAGCGCAAGCGGGATGAGCTACGAGCTGTACTTC.

This clonotype was found many times. This chain links TRBV11-2 with TRBJ2-2, with 7 bases that match TRBD1. Trimming removed 10 bases from V and 2 bases from J; junction bases left unmatched: 7. The CDR3 has 14 amino acids. Germline V CDR1 and CDR2: SGHAT, FQNNGV. CDR3 amino acids: CATAQGINTGELFF. The DNA of the CDR3 is TGTGCCACCGCACAGGGGATAAACACCGGGGAGCTGTTTTTT.

This clonotype was counted many times. The CDR3 reads CATSDGGAETQYF. CDR3 in DNA: TGTGCCACCAGTGATGGCGGAGCGGAGACCCAGTACTTC. The J gene is TRBJ2-5, the V gene TRBV24-1; D not resolved. Trimming removed 3 bases from V and 5 bases from J, with 9 bases in between. Germline V CDR1 and CDR2: KGHDR, SFDVKD. The CDR3 sequence is 13 residues long.

The table lists this clonotype with many counts. The V gene is TRBV11-2, the J gene TRBJ2-1; 9 bases agree with TRBD2. CDR1 SGHAT and CDR2 FQNNGV come from the germline V gene. The junction had 6 bases not matched to a gene; V was cut back by 5 bases and J by 7 bases. CDR3 length: 14 residues. In DNA form, the CDR3 reads TGTGCCAGCAGCATCGGGACTAGCCGGAATGAGCAGTTCTTC. This translates into CASSIGTSRNEQFF.

The CDR3 nucleotides read TGTGCCAGCAGCGACACGGGGCTAGCGGAAATCACCCAGTACTTC. This codes for CASSDTGLAEITQYF. The rearrangement links TRBV3-1 to TRBJ2-5; 7 bases agree with TRBD2. Germline CDR1 is LGHDT and CDR2 is YNNKEL (reference sequence). CDR3 length: 15 amino acids. V dropped 5 bases and J dropped 8; count of bases not matched to a gene: 14.

The sample holds a few counts of this clonotype. This chain connects TRBV7-9 to TRBJ2-2, with D unclear. The CDR3 covers 16 residues. CDR1 and CDR2 (germline): SEHNR, FQNEAQ (reference sequence). V lost 5 bases, J lost 1 base, and 14 bases lay in between. CDR3 sequence reads: CASSPRLSLNTGELFF. For the CDR3, the DNA is TGTGCCAGCAGCCCGCGACTCAGCTTGAACACCGGGGAGCTGTTTTTT.

This clonotype was picked up many times. V is TRBV27 and J is TRBJ2-3; D remains unclear. Trimming shortened V by 4 bases and J by 4 bases, and 6 bases separated the two germline ends. This CDR3 spans 12 amino acids. CDR1 and CDR2 from the germline V gene are MNHEY and SMNVEV (reference sequence). CDR3 DNA sequence: TGTGCCAGCAGTTCGCCGCCAGATACGCAGTATTTT. Amino acids: CASSSPPDTQYF.

This clonotype appeared a few times. The V call is TRBV7-8, the J call TRBJ2-7; TRBD1 is a possible D gene (6 bases). The CDR3 spans 16 residues. V was shortened by 1 base and J by 3 bases, with 16 bases between the two germline ends. Germline CDR1 SGHVS, CDR2 FQNEAQ. CDR3 nucleotide sequence: TGTGCCAGCAGCTTAGGAAGATCCAGGGGTAGCTACGAGCAGTACTTC. Protein: CASSLGRSRGSYEQYF.

This clonotype was found many times. The V call is TRBV12-3 or TRBV12-4, the J call TRBJ2-2; TRBD1 or TRBD2 may be the D gene (5 bases each). The CDR3 contains 15 residues. Trimming took off 3 bases at V and 4 bases at J, with 12 bases between the two ends. In DNA, the CDR3 is TGTGCCAGCAGTTTTTACCCAGGGACCACCGGGGAGCTGTTTTTT. It is translated as CASSFYPGTTGELFF.

The chain combines TRBV6-2 or TRBV6-3 with TRBJ2-3; TRBD2 matches at 9 bases. The CDR3 length is 14 residues. Germline V gives CDR1 MNHEY, CDR2 SVGEGT. Trimming at V came to 8 bases and at J to 6 bases, leaving 9 bases not matched to a gene. The CDR3 here is CASAEAGGWDTQYF. The CDR3 DNA follows: TGTGCCAGCGCCGAAGCGGGAGGCTGGGATACGCAGTATTTT.

This chain links TRBV12-3 or TRBV12-4 with TRBJ2-1; unclear D gene. Trimming shortened V by 4 bases and J by 8 bases, and 12 bases separated the two germline ends. The length of the CDR3 is 13 residues. CDR3 sequence (DNA): TGTGCCAGCAGTTCTTCATACGAGGATGAGCAGTTCTTC. It encodes CASSSSYEDEQFF.

The chain carries TRBV5-5 and TRBJ2-7; TRBD1 aligns across 10 bases. The J segment lost 3 bases and the V segment lost 2 bases, leaving 5 bases of the junction unmatched. The V gene's germline CDR1 is SGHKS and CDR2 YYEKEE (reference sequence). The CDR3 contains 15 residues. The chain's CDR3 is CASSFRDRGDYEQYF. In DNA, the CDR3 is TGTGCCAGCAGCTTCAGGGACAGGGGAGACTACGAGCAGTACTTC.

This clonotype appeared a few times. The chain joins TRBV14 to TRBJ2-1; D not certain. Trimming shortened V by 4 bases and J by 0 bases, and 10 bases separated the two germline ends. The CDR3 sequence is 15 residues long. The V gene's germline CDR1 is SGHDN and CDR2 FVKESK. The CDR3 loop reads CASSRPGFSYNEQFF. The DNA of the CDR3 is TGTGCCAGCAGCCGGCCCGGTTTCTCCTACAATGAGCAGTTCTTC.

The chain combines TRBV6-4 with TRBJ2-1, with TRBD2 identical over 7 bases. CDR1 and CDR2 from the germline V gene are MRHNA and SNTAGT. The CDR3 covers 16 residues. V lost 2 bases and J lost 2; bases outside the gene matches: 6. The CDR3 loop reads CASSDRPSGPYNEQFF. The CDR3 DNA reads TGTGCCAGCAGTGACCGTCCTAGCGGCCCCTACAATGAGCAGTTCTTC.